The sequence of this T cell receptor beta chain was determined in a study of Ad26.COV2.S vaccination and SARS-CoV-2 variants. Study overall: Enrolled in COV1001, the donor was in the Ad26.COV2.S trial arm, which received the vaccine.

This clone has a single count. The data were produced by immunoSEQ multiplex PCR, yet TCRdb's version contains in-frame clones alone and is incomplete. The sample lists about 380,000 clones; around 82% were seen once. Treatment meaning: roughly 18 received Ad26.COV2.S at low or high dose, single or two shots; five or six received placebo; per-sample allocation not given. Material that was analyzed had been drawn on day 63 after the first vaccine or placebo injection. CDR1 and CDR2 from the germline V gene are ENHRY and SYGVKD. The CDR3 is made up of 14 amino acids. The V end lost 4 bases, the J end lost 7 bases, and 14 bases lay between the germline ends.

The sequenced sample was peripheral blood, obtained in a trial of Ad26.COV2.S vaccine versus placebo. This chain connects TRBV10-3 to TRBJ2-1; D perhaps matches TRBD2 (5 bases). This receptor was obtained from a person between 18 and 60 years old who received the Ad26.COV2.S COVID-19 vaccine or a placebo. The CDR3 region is CAISGDPSGNEQFF. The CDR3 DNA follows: TGTGCCATCAGTGGGGATCCGTCGGGGAATGAGCAGTTCTTC.